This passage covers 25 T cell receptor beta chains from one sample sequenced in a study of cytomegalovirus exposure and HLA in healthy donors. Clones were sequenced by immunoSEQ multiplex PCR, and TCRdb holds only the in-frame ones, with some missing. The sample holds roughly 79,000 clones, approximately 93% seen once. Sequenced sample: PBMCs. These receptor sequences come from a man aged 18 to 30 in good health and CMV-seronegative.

The CDR3 DNA sequence: TGTGCCAGCAGTGATCCCTTACTTACCTACGAGCAGTACTTC. Encoded protein: CASSDPLLTYEQYF. The V gene is TRBV25-1, the J gene TRBJ2-7; unclear D gene. This CDR3 has 14 residues. Germline V gene data show CDR1 as MGHDK and CDR2 as SYGVNS. V was clipped by 3 bases and J by 2 bases, with 11 bases between them.

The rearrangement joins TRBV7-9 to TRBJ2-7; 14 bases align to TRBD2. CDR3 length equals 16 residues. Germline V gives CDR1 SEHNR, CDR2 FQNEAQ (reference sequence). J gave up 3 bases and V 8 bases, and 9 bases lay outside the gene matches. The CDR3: CASGGLAGGNYYEQYF. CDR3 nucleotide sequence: TGTGCCAGCGGAGGACTAGCGGGAGGAAATTACTACGAGCAGTACTTC.

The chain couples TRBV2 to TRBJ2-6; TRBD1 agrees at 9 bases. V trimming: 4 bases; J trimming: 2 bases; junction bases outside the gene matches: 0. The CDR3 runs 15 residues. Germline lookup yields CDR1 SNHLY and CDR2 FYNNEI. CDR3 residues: CASSGDRAGANVLTF. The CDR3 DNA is TGTGCCAGCAGTGGGGACAGGGCTGGGGCCAACGTCCTGACTTTC.

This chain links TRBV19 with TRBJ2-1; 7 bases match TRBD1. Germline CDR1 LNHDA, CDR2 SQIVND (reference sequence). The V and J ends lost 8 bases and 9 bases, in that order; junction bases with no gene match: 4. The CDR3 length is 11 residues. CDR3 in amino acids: CASDRQGEQFF. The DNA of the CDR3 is TGTGCCAGTGATCGACAGGGTGAGCAGTTCTTC.

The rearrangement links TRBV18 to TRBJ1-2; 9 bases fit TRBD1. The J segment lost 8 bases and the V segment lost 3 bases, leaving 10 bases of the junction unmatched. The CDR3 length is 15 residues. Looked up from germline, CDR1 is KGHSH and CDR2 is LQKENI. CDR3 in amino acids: CASSPTGGAYGGYTF. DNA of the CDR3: TGTGCCAGCTCACCTACAGGGGGCGCTTACGGAGGCTACACCTTC.

The CDR3 sequence is CSVDGGDGTEAFF. The CDR3, as DNA: TGCAGCGTTGACGGAGGGGATGGCACTGAAGCTTTCTTT. The chain uses TRBV29-1 and TRBJ1-1; the D gene is possibly TRBD1 (5 bases). From germline, CDR1 is SQVTM and CDR2 ANQGSEA. The V gene lost 3 bases and the J gene lost 4 bases, with 12 bases spanning the gap. This CDR3 has 13 residues.

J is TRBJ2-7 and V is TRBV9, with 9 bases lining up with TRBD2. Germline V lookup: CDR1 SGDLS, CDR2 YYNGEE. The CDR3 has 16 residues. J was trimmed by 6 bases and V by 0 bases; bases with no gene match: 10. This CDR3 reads CASSVGLAGLRGEQYF. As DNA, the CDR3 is TGTGCCAGCAGCGTAGGCCTAGCGGGGCTAAGAGGCGAGCAGTACTTC.

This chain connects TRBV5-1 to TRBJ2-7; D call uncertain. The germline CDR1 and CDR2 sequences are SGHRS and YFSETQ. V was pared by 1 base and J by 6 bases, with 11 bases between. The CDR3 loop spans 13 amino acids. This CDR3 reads CASSLMLASEQYF. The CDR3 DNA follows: TGCGCCAGCAGCTTGATGTTGGCCAGCGAGCAGTACTTC.

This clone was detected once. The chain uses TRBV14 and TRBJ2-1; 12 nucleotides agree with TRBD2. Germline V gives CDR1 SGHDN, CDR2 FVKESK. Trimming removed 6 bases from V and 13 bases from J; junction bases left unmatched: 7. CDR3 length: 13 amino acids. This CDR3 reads CASRLTSGGPQFF. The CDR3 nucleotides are TGTGCCAGCAGGCTGACTAGCGGGGGCCCACAGTTCTTC.

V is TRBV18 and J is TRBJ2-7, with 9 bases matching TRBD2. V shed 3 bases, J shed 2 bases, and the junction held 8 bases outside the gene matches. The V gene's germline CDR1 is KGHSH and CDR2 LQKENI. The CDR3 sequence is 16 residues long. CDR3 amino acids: CASSPLGLAGTYEQYF. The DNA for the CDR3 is TGTGCCAGCTCACCCCTAGGGCTAGCGGGAACCTACGAGCAGTACTTC.

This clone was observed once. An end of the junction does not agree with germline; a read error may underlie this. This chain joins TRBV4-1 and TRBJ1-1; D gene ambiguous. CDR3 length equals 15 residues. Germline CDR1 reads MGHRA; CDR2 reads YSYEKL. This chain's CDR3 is CASSQEGRGLAKGLF. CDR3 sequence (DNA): TGCGCCAGCAGCCAAGAAGGTCGAGGGCTAGCGAAAGGCCTCTTT.

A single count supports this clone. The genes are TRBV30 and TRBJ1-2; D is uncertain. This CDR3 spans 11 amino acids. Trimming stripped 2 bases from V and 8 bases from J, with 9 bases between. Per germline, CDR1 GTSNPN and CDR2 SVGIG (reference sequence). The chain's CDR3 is CAWSPTGGYTF. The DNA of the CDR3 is TGTGCCTGGAGTCCTACGGGAGGCTACACCTTC. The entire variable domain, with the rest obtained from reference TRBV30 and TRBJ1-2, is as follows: SQTIHQWPATLVQPVGSPLSLECTVEGTSNPNLYWYRQAAGRGLQLLFYSVGIGQISSEVPQNLSASRPQDRQFILSSKKLLLSDSGFYLCAWSPTGGYTFGSGTRLTVV.

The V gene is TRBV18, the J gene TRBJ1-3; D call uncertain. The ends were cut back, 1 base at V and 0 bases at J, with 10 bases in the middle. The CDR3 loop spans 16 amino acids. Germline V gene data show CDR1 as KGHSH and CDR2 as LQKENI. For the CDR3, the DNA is TGTGCCAGCTCACCACGGGAGGTGAGCTCTGGAAACACCATATATTTT. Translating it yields CASSPREVSSGNTIYF. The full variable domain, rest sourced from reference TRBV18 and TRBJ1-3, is NAGVMQNPRHLVRRRGQEARLRCSPMKGHSHVYWYRQLPEEGLKFMVYLQKENIIDESGMPKERFSAEFPKEGPSILRIQQVVRGDSAAYFCASSPREVSSGNTIYFGEGSWLTVV.

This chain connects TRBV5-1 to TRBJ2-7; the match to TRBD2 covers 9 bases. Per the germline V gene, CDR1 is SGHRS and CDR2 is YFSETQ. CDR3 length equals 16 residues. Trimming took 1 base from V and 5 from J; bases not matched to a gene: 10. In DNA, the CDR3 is TGCGCCAGCAGCTTGTGGCGGGGGGGATCTTCCCACGAGCAGTACTTC. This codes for CASSLWRGGSSHEQYF.

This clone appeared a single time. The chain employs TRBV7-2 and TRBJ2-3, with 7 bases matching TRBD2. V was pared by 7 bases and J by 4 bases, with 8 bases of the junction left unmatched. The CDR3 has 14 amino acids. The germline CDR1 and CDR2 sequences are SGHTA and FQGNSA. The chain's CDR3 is CASTVSGVSDTQYF. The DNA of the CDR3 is TGTGCCAGCACCGTAAGCGGGGTTTCAGATACGCAGTATTTT.

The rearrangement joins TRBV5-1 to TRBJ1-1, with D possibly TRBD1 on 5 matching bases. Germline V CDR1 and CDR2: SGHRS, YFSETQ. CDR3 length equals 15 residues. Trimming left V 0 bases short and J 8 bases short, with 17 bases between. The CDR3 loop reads CASSLAVLRGSEAFF. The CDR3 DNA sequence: TGCGCCAGCAGCTTGGCCGTATTAAGGGGCTCCGAAGCTTTCTTT.

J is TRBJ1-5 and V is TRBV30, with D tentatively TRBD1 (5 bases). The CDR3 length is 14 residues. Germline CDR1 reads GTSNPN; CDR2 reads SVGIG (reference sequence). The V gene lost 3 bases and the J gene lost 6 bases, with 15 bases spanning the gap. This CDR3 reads CAWSPGGVSQPQHF. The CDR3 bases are TGTGCCTGGAGCCCCGGGGGGGTTAGTCAGCCCCAGCATTTT.

The CDR3 nucleotides are TGTGCCAGCAGCTTAGAGAACAGGCCCTCCTACGAGCAGTACTTC. Protein sequence: CASSLENRPSYEQYF. V is TRBV11-2 and J is TRBJ2-7; weak D call: TRBD1 (5 bases). CDR1 is SGHAT and CDR2 is FQNNGV in the germline V gene. V shed 0 bases and J shed 0 bases, with 9 bases lying between them. This CDR3 region has 15 residues.

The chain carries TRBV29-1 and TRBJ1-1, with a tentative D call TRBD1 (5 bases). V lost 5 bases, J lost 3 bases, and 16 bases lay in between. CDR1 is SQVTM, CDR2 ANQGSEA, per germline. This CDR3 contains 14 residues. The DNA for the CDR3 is TGCAGCGTTCAGGACGGAGACAGTTACACTGAAGCTTTCTTT. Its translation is CSVQDGDSYTEAFF.

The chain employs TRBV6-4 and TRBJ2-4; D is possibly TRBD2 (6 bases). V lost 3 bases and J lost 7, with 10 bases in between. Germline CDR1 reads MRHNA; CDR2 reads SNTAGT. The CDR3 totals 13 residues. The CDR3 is CASSEARGNIQYF. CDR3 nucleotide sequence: TGTGCCAGCAGTGAGGCCCGGGGGAACATTCAGTACTTC.

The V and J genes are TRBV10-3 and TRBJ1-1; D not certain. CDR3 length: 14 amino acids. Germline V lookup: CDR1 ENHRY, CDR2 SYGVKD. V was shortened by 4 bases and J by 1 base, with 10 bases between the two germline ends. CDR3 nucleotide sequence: TGTGCCATCAGTGGCCAGGTGGAGAACACTGAAGCTTTCTTT. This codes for CAISGQVENTEAFF.

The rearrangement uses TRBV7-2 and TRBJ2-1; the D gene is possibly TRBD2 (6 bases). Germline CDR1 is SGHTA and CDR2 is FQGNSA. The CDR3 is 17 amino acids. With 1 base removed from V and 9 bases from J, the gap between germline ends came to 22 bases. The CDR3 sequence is CASSLVPLILADGEQFF. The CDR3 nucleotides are TGTGCCAGCAGCTTAGTCCCACTAATACTAGCCGACGGTGAGCAGTTCTTC. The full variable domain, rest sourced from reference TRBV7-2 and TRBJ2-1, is GAGVSQSPSNKVTEKGKDVELRCDPISGHTALYWYRQSLGQGLEFLIYFQGNSAPDKSGLPSDRFSAERTGGSVSTLTIQRTQQEDSAVYLCASSLVPLILADGEQFFGPGTRLTVL.

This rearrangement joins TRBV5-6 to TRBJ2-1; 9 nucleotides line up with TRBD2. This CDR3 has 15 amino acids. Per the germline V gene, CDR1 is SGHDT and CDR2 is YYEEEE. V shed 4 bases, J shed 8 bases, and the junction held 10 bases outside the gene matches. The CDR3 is CASSRRREGIDEQFF. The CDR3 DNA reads TGTGCCAGCAGCCGTAGGCGGGAGGGTATAGATGAGCAGTTCTTC.

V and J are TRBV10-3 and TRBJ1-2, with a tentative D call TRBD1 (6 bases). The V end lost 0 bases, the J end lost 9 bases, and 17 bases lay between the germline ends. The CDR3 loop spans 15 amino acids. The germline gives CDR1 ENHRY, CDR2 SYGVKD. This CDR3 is CAISESGGANHCYTF. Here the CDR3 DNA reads TGTGCCATCAGTGAGTCGGGGGGGGCCAATCATTGCTACACCTTC.

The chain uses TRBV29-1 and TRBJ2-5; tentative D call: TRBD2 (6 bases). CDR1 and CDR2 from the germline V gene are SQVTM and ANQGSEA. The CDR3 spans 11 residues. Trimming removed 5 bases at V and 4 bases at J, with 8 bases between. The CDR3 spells CSVTSTETQYF. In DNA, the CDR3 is TGCAGCGTTACTAGCACAGAGACCCAGTACTTC.